This note documents a single T cell receptor (beta chain) sequence. Its antigen is not known. The data originate from a study of post-analysis software for immune sequencing data. Whole-study results and caveats: Significantly lower normalized Chao1 diversity was seen in multiple sclerosis patients than in controls. Higher frequency in patients than in controls was seen for roughly five TRBV segments, with TRBV5-6, TRBV5-1 and TRBV20-1 among them.

The V gene's germline CDR1 is SEHNR and CDR2 FQNEAQ (reference sequence). The CDR3 has 15 amino acids. The junction had 5 bases not matched to a gene; V was cut back by 1 base and J by 6 bases. Researchers reported that TCR beta cDNA libraries carried unique molecular identifiers. TCRdb re-analysed the PCR reads in MiXCR, keeping a single row per CDR3 protein. The sample holds about half a million distinct CDR3 sequences; approximately 45% are singletons and the top ten take 9% to 13%. The sequenced material came from blood. The clonotype originates from a girl aged 10 to 17 with multiple sclerosis. The chain links TRBV7-9 to TRBJ2-3; 9 bases agree with TRBD1. This chain's CDR3 is CASSLGDRDGDTQYF. As DNA, the CDR3 is TGTGCCAGCAGCTTAGGGGACAGGGATGGCGATACGCAGTATTTT.